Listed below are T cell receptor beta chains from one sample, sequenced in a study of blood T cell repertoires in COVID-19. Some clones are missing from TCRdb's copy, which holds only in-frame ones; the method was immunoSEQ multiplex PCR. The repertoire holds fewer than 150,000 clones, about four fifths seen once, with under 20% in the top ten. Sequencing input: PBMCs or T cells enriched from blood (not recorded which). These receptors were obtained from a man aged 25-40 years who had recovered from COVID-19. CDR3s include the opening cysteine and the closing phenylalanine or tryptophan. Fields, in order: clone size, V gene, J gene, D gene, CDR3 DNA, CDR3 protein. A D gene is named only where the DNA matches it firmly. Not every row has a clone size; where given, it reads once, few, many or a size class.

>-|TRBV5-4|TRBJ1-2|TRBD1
TGTGCCAGCAGCTTGGGACAGGGAGACTATGGCTACACCTTC
CASSLGQGDYGYTF
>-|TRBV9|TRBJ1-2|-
TGTGCCAGCAGCTACGACAATAACTATGGCTACACCTTC
CASSYDNNYGYTF
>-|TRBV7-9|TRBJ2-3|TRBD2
TGTGCCAGCAGCTTGCGGGAGTTCACAGATACGCAGTATTTT
CASSLREFTDTQYF
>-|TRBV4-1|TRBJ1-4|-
TGCGCCAGCAGCTTCGGACTAGGGGAAAAACTGTTTTTT
CASSFGLGEKLFF
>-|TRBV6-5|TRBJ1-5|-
TGTGCCAGCAGTCCCCGGGGATTTGGCAATCAGCCCCAGCATTTT
CASSPRGFGNQPQHF
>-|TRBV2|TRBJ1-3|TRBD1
TGTGCCAGCAGCGTCTACAGGGGCGAGGGGTACACCATATATTTT
CASSVYRGEGYTIYF
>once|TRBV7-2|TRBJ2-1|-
TGTGCCAGCAGCTCACGAGCCTACAATGAGCAGTTCTTC
CASSSRAYNEQFF
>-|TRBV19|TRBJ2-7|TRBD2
TGTGCCAGTAGTAGCAGACTAGCGGGAGGTTACGAGCAGTACTTC
CASSSRLAGGYEQYF
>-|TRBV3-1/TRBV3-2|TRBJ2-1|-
TGTGCCAGCAGCCAAGCGGGGTCCATTTCCTACAATGAGCAGTTCTTC
CASSQAGSISYNEQFF
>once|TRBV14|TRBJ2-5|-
TGTGCCAGCAGCCCCCACTACCAAGAGACCCAGTACTTC
CASSPHYQETQYF
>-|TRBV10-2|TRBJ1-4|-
TGCGCCAGCAGTGGAGTTGGACAGAGGGCGAGCTTTCAGGGTGAAAAACTGTTTTTT
CASSGVGQRASFQGEKLFF
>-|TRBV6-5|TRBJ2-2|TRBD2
TGTGCCAGCAGCCGGGGGGGTTCGAACACCGGGGAGCTGTTTTTT
CASSRGGSNTGELFF
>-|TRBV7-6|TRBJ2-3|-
TGTGCCAGCAGCTTACGCGGAAGTGGTACAGATACGCAGTATTTT
CASSLRGSGTDTQYF
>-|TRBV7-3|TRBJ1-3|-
TGTGCCAGCAGCTTAACCGGGGACTCTGGAAACACCATATATTTT
CASSLTGDSGNTIYF
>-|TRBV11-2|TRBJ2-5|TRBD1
TGTGCCAGCACGGACAGGGGCCGTGGGGGTGAGACCCAGTACTTC
CASTDRGRGGETQYF
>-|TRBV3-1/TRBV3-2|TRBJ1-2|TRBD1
TGTGCCAGCAGCCAATGGGACAGGGTCGGCGGCTACACCTTC
CASSQWDRVGGYTF
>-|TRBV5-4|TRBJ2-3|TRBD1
TGTGCCAGCAGCACGGGACAGGGGGGTACGCAGTATTTT
CASSTGQGGTQYF
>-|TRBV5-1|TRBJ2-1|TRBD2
TGCGCCAGCAGACAAGGTAGCGGGTACAATGAGCAGTTCTTC
CASRQGSGYNEQFF
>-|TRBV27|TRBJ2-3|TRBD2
TGTGCCAGCAGTTTCGGATCGGCGGGAGGTGATACGCAGTATTTT
CASSFGSAGGDTQYF
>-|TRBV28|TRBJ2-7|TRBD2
TGTGCCAGCAGTTTTGTAGCGGGATACGAGCAGTACTTC
CASSFVAGYEQYF
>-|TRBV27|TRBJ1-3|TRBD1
TGTGCCAGCAGTTTACAGGGGGGCTCTGGAAACACCATATATTTT
CASSLQGGSGNTIYF
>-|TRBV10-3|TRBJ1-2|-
TGTGCCATCAGTGATGACACGGAAGACTATGGCTACACCTTC
CAISDDTEDYGYTF
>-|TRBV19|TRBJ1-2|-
TGTGCCAGTAGTATTTATGGTGGGGGCGCGGTGGCTAACTATGGCTACACCTTC
CASSIYGGGAVANYGYTF
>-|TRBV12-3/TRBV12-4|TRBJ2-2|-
TGTGCCACACGGGATTTCGACACCGGGGAGCTGTTTTTT
CATRDFDTGELFF
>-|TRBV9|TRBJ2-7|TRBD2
TGTGCCAGCAGCCAAGAGCGGGACTCCTACGAGCAGTACTTC
CASSQERDSYEQYF
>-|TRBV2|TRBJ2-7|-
TGTGCCAGCAGTGAGGGCCCCGGTTTAGGAGAGCAGTACTTC
CASSEGPGLGEQYF
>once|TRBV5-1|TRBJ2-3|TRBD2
TGCGCCAGCAGCTTGAGTTTTGGACTAGTAGGCACAGATACGCAGTATTTT
CASSLSFGLVGTDTQYF
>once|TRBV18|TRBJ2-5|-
TGTGCCAGCTCACCAGACTACCTCCAAGAGACCCAGTACTTC
CASSPDYLQETQYF
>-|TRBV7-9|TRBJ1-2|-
TGTGCCAGCACCCAATCCGGGACAAAACCTCTCTATGGCTACACCTTC
CASTQSGTKPLYGYTF
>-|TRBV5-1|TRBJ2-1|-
TGCGCCAGCAGCTTGGCACCATCGGTTGACAATGAGCAGTTCTTC
CASSLAPSVDNEQFF
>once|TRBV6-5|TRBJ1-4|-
TGTGCCAGCAGTCAGGGACTTAATGAAAAACTGTTTTTT
CASSQGLNEKLFF
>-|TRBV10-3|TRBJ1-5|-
TGTGCCATCACATCAGGGGAGGGTCAGCCCCAGCATTTT
CAITSGEGQPQHF
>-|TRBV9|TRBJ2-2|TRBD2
TGTGCCAGCAGCGTAGAAGTGGCGGGAGGAGGAACCGGGGAGCTGTTTTTT
CASSVEVAGGGTGELFF
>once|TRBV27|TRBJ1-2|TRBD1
TGTGCCAGCAGTTTATCCGGGACAGGGCGCTATGGCTACACCTTC
CASSLSGTGRYGYTF
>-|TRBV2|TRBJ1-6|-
TGTGCCAGCAGTGAACTTGGCATAACAGACTATAATTCACCCCTCCACTTT
CASSELGITDYNSPLHF
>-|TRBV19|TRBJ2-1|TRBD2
TGTGCCAGTAGTTTTACCGGGACTAGCGGGAGAACTTCGTTCGAGCAGTTCTTC
CASSFTGTSGRTSFEQFF
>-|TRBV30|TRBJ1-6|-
TGTGCCTGGAGTGCGGCGATTCGGGGGACACCCCTCCACTTT
CAWSAAIRGTPLHF
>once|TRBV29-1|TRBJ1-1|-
TGCAGCGTTGAAGGAGGGGACTCTGAAGCTTTCTTT
CSVEGGDSEAFF
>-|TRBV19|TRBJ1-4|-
TGTGCCAGTAGCACTCAACAGGGCCTGAATGAAAAACTGTTTTTT
CASSTQQGLNEKLFF
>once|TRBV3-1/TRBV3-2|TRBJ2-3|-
TGTGCCAGCAGCCAAGCCCCGAGTATATCAGATACGCAGTATTTT
CASSQAPSISDTQYF
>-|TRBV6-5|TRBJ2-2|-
TGTGCCAGCAGTTATTTACCGGGGGCGAACACCGGGGAGCTGTTTTTT
CASSYLPGANTGELFF
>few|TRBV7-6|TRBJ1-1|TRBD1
TGTGCCAGCAGCAAAAGGGGGCTGAACACTGAAGCTTTCTTT
CASSKRGLNTEAFF
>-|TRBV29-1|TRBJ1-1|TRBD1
TGCAGCGTTGAATCACAGGGGGGCACTGAAGCTTTCTTT
CSVESQGGTEAFF